The 23 T cell receptor beta chains listed next were all sequenced from one sample in a study of T cell repertoires in cytomegalovirus infection (dated by TCRdb to between 2017 and 2020). The sequencer listed for this sample is Illumina HiSeq 1500. TCRdb reworked the public reads: Q25 trimming with fastp, MiXCR clone assembly, productive beta chains retained. Duplicate CDR3 protein sequences are folded into a single record with the most common DNA and genes. The sample contains 150,000 to 200,000 distinct CDR3 sequences, 13% to 15% of them found a single time. The ten most abundant clones make up about a quarter of the sample. Sequencing input: PBMCs. Receptors originate from a human donor in good health (CMV status not recorded). Some clones in this sample may be carry-over from other donors' samples.

The rearrangement uses TRBV20-1 and TRBJ2-7; 8 bases line up with TRBD1. V gave up 3 bases and J gave up 1 base; unmatched junction bases: 8. CDR3 length: 15 residues. The V gene's germline CDR1 is DFQATT and CDR2 SNEGSKA (reference sequence). The CDR3 protein is CSARSGTGVSYEQYF. The CDR3 DNA sequence: TGCAGTGCTAGGTCCGGGACAGGCGTTTCCTACGAGCAGTACTTC.

At least ten counts were recorded for this clonotype. The chain uses TRBV7-2 and TRBJ2-1, with TRBD1 matching over 8 bases. This CDR3 is 16 amino acids long. Per germline, CDR1 SGHTA and CDR2 FQGNSA. The J segment lost 4 bases and the V segment lost 2 bases, leaving 7 bases of the junction unmatched. CDR3 in amino acids: CASSLLDRAGYNEQFF. The CDR3 nucleotides read TGTGCCAGCAGCTTACTGGACAGGGCTGGATACAATGAGCAGTTCTTC.

The rearrangement links TRBV6-2 or TRBV6-3 to TRBJ2-5; 7 bases match TRBD1. CDR3 length: 14 amino acids. V trimming: 6 bases; J trimming: 1 base; junction bases outside the gene matches: 5. Looked up from germline, CDR1 is MNHEY and CDR2 is SVGEGT. This chain's CDR3 is CASSYGTAQETQYF. CDR3 sequence (DNA): TGTGCCAGCAGCTACGGGACAGCCCAAGAGACCCAGTACTTC.

This clonotype was seen many times. This chain connects TRBV28 to TRBJ2-5; maybe TRBD2 (5 bases). This CDR3 spans 14 amino acids. The germline V gene has CDR1 MDHEN and CDR2 SYDVKM. V was trimmed by 6 bases and J by 5 bases, leaving 16 bases between them. The CDR3 protein is CASSPDSSKETQYF. The CDR3 coding sequence is TGTGCCAGCAGCCCGGACTCGTCCAAGGAGACCCAGTACTTC.

In this sample, this clonotype turned up a few times. The V call is TRBV27, the J call TRBJ2-1; perhaps TRBD2 as D (6 bases). Deletions cut 4 bases from V and 7 bases from J, with 14 bases between. The CDR3 runs 14 residues. Germline assignment: CDR1 MNHEY and CDR2 SMNVEV (reference sequence). The CDR3 region has the DNA TGTGCCAGCAGTTCGCTTAGCGGTATAAATGAGCAGTTCTTC. Protein: CASSSLSGINEQFF.

At least ten counts were recorded for this clonotype. The chain combines TRBV29-1 with TRBJ2-2, with D perhaps matching TRBD2 (5 bases). The CDR3 is made up of 13 amino acids. V shed 2 bases and J shed 4 bases, with 8 bases lying between them. CDR1 is SQVTM, CDR2 ANQGSEA, per germline. The CDR3 region is CSVERGGTGELFF. In nucleotides, the CDR3 is TGCAGCGTTGAACGGGGTGGCACCGGGGAGCTGTTTTTT.

The sample holds a few counts of this clonotype. The V gene is TRBV25-1, the J gene TRBJ1-1; D unclear. This CDR3 has 11 amino acids. V was clipped by 5 bases and J by 7 bases, with 8 bases between them. Germline CDR1 and CDR2: MGHDK and SYGVNS. The CDR3 DNA sequence: TGTGCCAGCAGTAATGGCTTTGAAGCTTTCTTT. It specifies CASSNGFEAFF.

This clonotype was recorded many times. The chain recombines TRBV7-8 with TRBJ2-1; TRBD2 agrees at 10 bases. V shed 2 bases, J shed 6 bases, and the junction held 4 bases outside the gene matches. Germline CDR1 is SGHVS and CDR2 is FQNEAQ. This CDR3 is built from 15 residues. The CDR3 region is CASSLRSSGGNEQFF. The DNA of the CDR3 is TGTGCCAGCAGCTTACGGTCTAGCGGGGGCAATGAGCAGTTCTTC.

In its sample, this clonotype was seen many times. The V gene is TRBV7-9, the J gene TRBJ1-2, with D tentatively TRBD1 (6 bases). Germline-derived CDR1 and CDR2 are SEHNR and FQNEAQ (reference sequence). This CDR3 has 14 residues. Trimming took off 5 bases at V and 8 bases at J, with 18 bases between the two ends. CDR3 amino acids: CASSHPPGAEGYTF. The CDR3 DNA sequence: TGTGCCAGCAGCCATCCGCCGGGGGCCGAGGGCTACACCTTC.

This clonotype was recorded a few times. The CDR3 protein is CASSHPTSHLTGELFF. The CDR3 DNA reads as TGTGCCAGCAGTCATCCGACTAGCCACCTCACCGGGGAGCTGTTTTTT. V usage is TRBV27 and J usage is TRBJ2-2, with TRBD2 matching over 7 bases. Unmatched junction bases numbered 10, after V lost 5 bases and J lost 4 bases. The germline V gene encodes CDR1 MNHEY and CDR2 SMNVEV (reference sequence). This CDR3 spans 16 amino acids.

This clonotype was detected only a few times. V and J are TRBV30 and TRBJ2-6; no definite D call. CDR3 length: 13 amino acids. V lost 2 bases to trimming and J lost 3 bases, with 5 bases between them. Per the germline V gene, CDR1 is GTSNPN and CDR2 is SVGIG (reference sequence). Here the CDR3 DNA reads TGTGCCTGGAGTACTGTTGGGGCCAACGTCCTGACTTTC. Translation gives CAWSTVGANVLTF. The whole variable domain, filled in from reference TRBV30 and TRBJ2-6, reads SQTIHQWPATLVQPVGSPLSLECTVEGTSNPNLYWYRQAAGRGLQLLFYSVGIGQISSEVPQNLSASRPQDRQFILSSKKLLLSDSGFYLCAWSTVGANVLTFGAGSRLTVL.

This clonotype was seen more than once but under ten times. J is TRBJ2-7 and V is TRBV7-9; 9 bases are shared with TRBD1. Germline-derived CDR1 and CDR2 are SEHNR and FQNEAQ (reference sequence). The CDR3 runs 15 residues. Unmatched junction bases numbered 8, after V lost 5 bases and J lost 3 bases. CDR3 DNA sequence: TGTGCCAGCAGCGCCTACGGGACAGGGTTCTACGAGCAGTACTTC. Its translation is CASSAYGTGFYEQYF. The variable domain in full, with the rest retrieved from reference TRBV7-9 and TRBJ2-7, is DTGVSQNPRHKITKRGQNVTFRCDPISEHNRLYWYRQTLGQGPEFLTYFQNEAQLEKSRLLSDRFSAERPKGSFSTLEIQRTEQGDSAMYLCASSAYGTGFYEQYFGPGTRLTVT.

This chain joins TRBV7-9 and TRBJ1-2, with 9 bases lining up with TRBD1. This CDR3 has 13 residues. Trimming cost V 5 bases and J 6 bases; bases outside gene matches: 4. The V gene's germline CDR1 is SEHNR and CDR2 FQNEAQ (reference sequence). The CDR3 loop reads CASSVGTGNGYTF. The CDR3 bases are TGTGCCAGCAGCGTCGGGACAGGGAATGGCTACACCTTC.

The table lists this clonotype with a count of one. The CDR3 sequence is CASSQLRRATNEQFF. The CDR3 nucleotides are TGCGCCAGCAGTCAGCTGCGTAGGGCCACGAATGAGCAGTTCTTC. The genes are TRBV23-1 and TRBJ2-1; D gene ambiguous. TRBV23-1 is an open reading frame whose function is uncertain. Trimming removed 3 bases at V and 7 bases at J, with 16 bases between. The length of the CDR3 is 15 residues.

In this sample, this clonotype turned up many times. The gene calls are TRBV6-6 and TRBJ2-5, with D perhaps TRBD2 (5 bases). Germline V gives CDR1 MNHNY, CDR2 SVGAGI (reference sequence). Trimming removed 0 bases from V and 5 bases from J, with 7 bases in between. The CDR3 sequence is 13 residues long. The CDR3 sequence is CASSYSKRETQYF. The CDR3 DNA sequence: TGTGCCAGCAGTTACTCGAAGCGGGAGACCCAGTACTTC.

The rearrangement links TRBV27 to TRBJ1-2; no clear D. Per germline, CDR1 MNHEY and CDR2 SMNVEV (reference sequence). Trimming removed 3 bases from V and 6 bases from J, with 17 bases in between. The CDR3 runs 15 residues. CDR3 region: CASSFRLESVNGYTF. The CDR3 nucleotides read TGTGCCAGCAGTTTTAGACTGGAGTCTGTTAATGGCTACACCTTC.

At least ten counts were recorded for this clonotype. V is TRBV12-3 or TRBV12-4 and J is TRBJ2-1; weak D call: TRBD2 (6 bases). The CDR3 has 13 amino acids. V was trimmed by 7 bases and J by 8 bases, leaving 15 bases between them. DNA for the CDR3: TGTGCCAGCATCCCTGGGGAGCGGGATGAGCAGTTCTTC. It codes for CASIPGERDEQFF.

On this clonotype itself: A much larger clone lies one base from this, so it may be a read error. The chain uses TRBV7-2 and TRBJ2-7; TRBD1 is a possible D gene (5 bases). This CDR3 spans 13 amino acids. V lost 4 bases and J 2 bases, leaving 9 bases between the germline ends. Germline V gives CDR1 SGHTA, CDR2 FQGNSA. Here the CDR3 reads CASSSQGTYEQYF. The CDR3 nucleotides are TGTGCCAGCAGCTCCCAGGGCACCTACGAGCAGTACTTC.

The table lists this clonotype with many counts. The V call is TRBV2, the J call TRBJ1-1; TRBD1 agrees at 10 bases. V was clipped by 3 bases and J by 6 bases; unmatched bases: 7. The germline V gene encodes CDR1 SNHLY and CDR2 FYNNEI. CDR3 length: 15 amino acids. The CDR3 DNA is TGTGCCAGCAGTGACCTGGACAGGGGGTCCCCTGAAGCTTTCTTT. Translating gives CASSDLDRGSPEAFF.

The table lists this clonotype with many counts. The chain is built from TRBV6-6 and TRBJ2-1, with no clear D. With 6 bases removed from V and 7 bases from J, the gap between germline ends came to 10 bases. Germline V gene lookup returns CDR1 MNHNY and CDR2 SVGAGI (reference sequence). The CDR3 is 12 residues long. CDR3 DNA sequence: TGTGCCAGCAGGAGCCCATGGAATGAGCAGTTCTTC. Translating it yields CASRSPWNEQFF.

This clonotype was observed a few times. The chain links TRBV7-9 to TRBJ1-5; D is ambiguous. The CDR3 length is 15 residues. V was cut by 2 bases and J by 0 bases, with 8 bases left in between. Germline CDR1 is SEHNR and CDR2 is FQNEAQ (reference sequence). CDR3 DNA sequence: TGTGCCAGCAGCTTAAGTGGCAGTAGCAATCAGCCCCAGCATTTT. This codes for CASSLSGSSNQPQHF.

The CDR3 spells CASTPGVGNQPQHF. CDR3 coding DNA: TGTGCCAGCACCCCTGGTGTCGGCAATCAGCCCCAGCATTTT. The rearrangement links TRBV9 to TRBJ1-5; D not resolved. CDR3 size: 14 residues. Germline lookup yields CDR1 SGDLS and CDR2 YYNGEE. The V and J ends lost 6 bases and 2 bases respectively, with 12 bases between them.

This clonotype was found many times. V usage is TRBV6-2 or TRBV6-3 and J usage is TRBJ2-2; 7 nucleotides line up with TRBD1. Germline trimming cut 4 bases from V and 5 bases from J; bases unmatched to any gene: 10. Germline values: CDR1 MNHEY, CDR2 SVGEGT. The CDR3 is 16 residues long. The CDR3 region is CASSSRPTGTTGELFF. The DNA for the CDR3 is TGTGCCAGCAGTTCCCGACCGACAGGGACGACCGGGGAGCTGTTTTTT.